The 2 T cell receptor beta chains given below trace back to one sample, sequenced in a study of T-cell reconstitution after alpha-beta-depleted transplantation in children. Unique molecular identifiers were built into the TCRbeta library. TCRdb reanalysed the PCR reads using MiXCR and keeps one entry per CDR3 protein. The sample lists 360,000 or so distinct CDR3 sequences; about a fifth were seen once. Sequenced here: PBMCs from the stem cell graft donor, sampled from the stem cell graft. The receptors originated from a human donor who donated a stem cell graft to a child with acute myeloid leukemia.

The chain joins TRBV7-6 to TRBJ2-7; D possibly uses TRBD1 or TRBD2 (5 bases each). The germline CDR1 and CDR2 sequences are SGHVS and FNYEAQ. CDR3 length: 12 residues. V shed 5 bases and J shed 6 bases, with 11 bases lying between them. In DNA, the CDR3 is TGTGCCAGCAGCCCCACAGGACTCGAGCAGTACTTC. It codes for CASSPTGLEQYF.

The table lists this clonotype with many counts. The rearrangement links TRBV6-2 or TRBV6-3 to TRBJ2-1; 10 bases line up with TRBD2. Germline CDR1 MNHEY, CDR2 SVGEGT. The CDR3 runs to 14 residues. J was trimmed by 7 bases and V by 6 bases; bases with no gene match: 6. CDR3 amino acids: CASRGTSDANEQFF. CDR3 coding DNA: TGTGCCAGCAGGGGGACTAGCGATGCAAATGAGCAGTTCTTC.